This T cell receptor beta chain was recorded in a study of molecular identifiers for immune sequencing clone quantification. Input for naive CD8 libraries was 20,000 to 1,000,000 sorted cells; the RNA fraction used was 10%, 30% or 50%. CD8+CD4-CCR7+CD45RA+ sorting gave the naive CD8 T cells. The CDR3 length is 16 residues. The ends lost 2 bases at V and 2 bases at J; junction bases unmatched: 9. TCR libraries were built in bulk with a published protocol and specific TCR primers. TCRdb re-analysed the PCR reads in MiXCR, keeping a single row per CDR3 protein. The sample carries 60,000 to 70,000 distinct CDR3 sequences, around 17% recorded once. Of note for this clonotype: Just one base apart from a much larger clone, this may be a read error. This is likely a read error, given that the CDR3 carries no conserved phenylalanine or tryptophan at its end.

The source is a human donor in good health. Some libraries in this study had Jurkat cell RNA spiked in. Sequencing used naive CD8+ T cells from blood, with Jurkat cell RNA spiked in. Stated subset: FACS-sorted CD8+CD4-CCR7+CD45RA+ naive T cells. The chain has TRBV23-1 and TRBJ2-7, with 7 bases that match TRBD2. TRBV23-1 is an ORF, and what it does is uncertain. DNA of the CDR3: TGCGCCAGCAGTCAAATCGGCGGGAGAACAACCTACGAGCAGTACCTC. It yields the protein CASSQIGGRTTYEQYL.